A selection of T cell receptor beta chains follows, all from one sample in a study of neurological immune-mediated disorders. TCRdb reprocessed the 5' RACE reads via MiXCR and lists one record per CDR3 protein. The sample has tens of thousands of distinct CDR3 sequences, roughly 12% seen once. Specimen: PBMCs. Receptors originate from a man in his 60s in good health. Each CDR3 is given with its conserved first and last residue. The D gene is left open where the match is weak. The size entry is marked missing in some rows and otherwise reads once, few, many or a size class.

TGCGCCAGCAGCTTGGCATCCGGGACGACTTCCTACGAGCAGTACTTC CASSLASGTTSYEQYF TRBJ2-7 TRBV5-1 . many
TGTGCCAGCAGTTTAGACAGGGGTCCCGGGGAGCTGTTTTTT CASSLDRGPGELFF TRBJ2-2 TRBV7-2 TRBD1 many
TGTGCCAGCAGCTTCCTTCACACAGCAGATACGCAGTATTTT CASSFLHTADTQYF TRBJ2-3 TRBV5-5 . many
TGTGCCAGCAGGTCATCCCGGGCGGGCCAAGAGACCCAGTACTTC CASRSSRAGQETQYF TRBJ2-5 TRBV12-3/TRBV12-4 . many
TGCGCCAGCAGCCCACCAAGGGGGGGCGAGCAGTACTTC CASSPPRGGEQYF TRBJ2-7 TRBV5-1 . many
TGTGCCAGCAGAACGGACGGGGTGAACACCGGGGATCTGTTTTTT CASRTDGVNTGDLFF TRBJ2-2 TRBV28 . .
TGCAGTGCTGCAGGGGTTAGCAATGAGCAGTTCTTC CSAAGVSNEQFF TRBJ2-1 TRBV20-1 . many
TGCGCCAGCAGCTTGGTAAATCCCAATGAGCAGTTCTTC CASSLVNPNEQFF TRBJ2-1 TRBV5-1 . many
TGCGCCAGCAGCTTGGGAGAGGGGACCTATGGCTACACCTTC CASSLGEGTYGYTF TRBJ1-2 TRBV5-1 . many
TGCAGCGTTGAAGCCTCGGGCACTGAAGCTTTCTTT CSVEASGTEAFF TRBJ1-1 TRBV29-1 . medium-sized
TGTGCCAGCAGCCCTTTTGGACAGGGGGCTCGTAATGAGCAGTTCTTC CASSPFGQGARNEQFF TRBJ2-1 TRBV3-1 TRBD1 many
TGCAGCGTTGATGACAGGGGGCAGACCGGGGAGCTGTTTTTT CSVDDRGQTGELFF TRBJ2-2 TRBV29-1 TRBD1 .
TGCAGTGCTAGAGGTCAAGAGACTAGCGGATACAATGAGCAGTTCTTC CSARGQETSGYNEQFF TRBJ2-1 TRBV20-1 TRBD2 many
TGCGCCAGCAGCTTGACCAGGGGAGGTGAAAAACTGTTTTTT CASSLTRGGEKLFF TRBJ1-4 TRBV5-1 . many
TGTGCCAGTAGTATCCGGGACAGCCATGGCTACACCTTC CASSIRDSHGYTF TRBJ1-2 TRBV19 TRBD1 .
TGCGCCAGCAGCAACTCCGGGACAGGGGCACAAGAGACCCAGTACTTC CASSNSGTGAQETQYF TRBJ2-5 TRBV5-1 TRBD1 many
TGTGCCAGCAGCCCACTAGCCGCCCAAGAGACCCAGTACTTC CASSPLAAQETQYF TRBJ2-5 TRBV11-3 . many
TGCGCCAGCAGCGGGGCAGGGCTCAACTCCTACAATGAGCAGTTCTTC CASSGAGLNSYNEQFF TRBJ2-1 TRBV5-1 . many
TGCAGTGCTAGACCCCGGGACATTGAAAGTGAAAAACTGTTTTTT CSARPRDIESEKLFF TRBJ1-4 TRBV20-1 . many
TGCAGCGCTAGCCAGGGACAGTTGGGCACTGAAGCTTTCTTT CSASQGQLGTEAFF TRBJ1-1 TRBV29-1 TRBD1 many
TGTGCCAGCACCTATGGGGAGAATCAGCCCCAGCATTTT CASTYGENQPQHF TRBJ1-5 TRBV12-3/TRBV12-4 . many
TGTGCCAGCAGCCAAGTCGGGGCGACTAATGAAAAACTGTTTTTT CASSQVGATNEKLFF TRBJ1-4 TRBV14 . .
TGCGCCAGCAGTGACCACCGTCGAGGTGCCATTCAGTACTTC CASSDHRRGAIQYF TRBJ2-4 TRBV10-1 . many
TGTGCCAGCAGCTTAGCATCCGGGGAGCTGTTTTTT CASSLASGELFF TRBJ2-2 TRBV7-6 . many
TGCAGTGCGGAGGAAGCGGGGGAACCTTACGAGCAGTACTTC CSAEEAGEPYEQYF TRBJ2-7 TRBV20-1 TRBD2 many
TGCGCCAGCAGCCCACCGGGTGCGGAGACCCAGTACTTC CASSPPGAETQYF TRBJ2-5 TRBV5-1 . many
TGTGCCAGCAGTTACGCAACAGGGGGTGAAGCTTTCTTT CASSYATGGEAFF TRBJ1-1 TRBV6-6 TRBD1 many
TGCGCCAGCAGCCAAGACTCGGGTTTGTGGACAGATACGCAGTTCTTC CASSQDSGLWTDTQFF TRBJ2-1 TRBV4-1 . .
TGTGCCAGCAGCCAAGAGGGAGAAAAACTGTTTTTT CASSQEGEKLFF TRBJ1-4 TRBV3-1 . many
TGTGCCAGCAGCTCGACCCCGCCTCAGACAGGGGTCGAGCCCGGGGAGCTGTTTTTT CASSSTPPQTGVEPGELFF TRBJ2-2 TRBV13 TRBD1 many
TGTGCCAGCAGCCAAAACCGGGACTCGGCTTTCTTT CASSQNRDSAFF TRBJ1-1 TRBV4-2 . many
TGCGCCAGCAGCACTCGACAGGGGGCCGGAGATACGCAGTATTTT CASSTRQGAGDTQYF TRBJ2-3 TRBV5-1 TRBD1 few
TGTGCCAGCAGCCACGGGATAGGACAGGGGGGGTACGAGCAGTACTTC CASSHGIGQGGYEQYF TRBJ2-7 TRBV12-3/TRBV12-4 TRBD1 many
TGTGCCAGCAGCTTAATTCAGGCAGGGGGTTCTCGTGGAAACACCATATATTTT CASSLIQAGGSRGNTIYF TRBJ1-3 TRBV7-2 TRBD1 many
TGTGCCAGCAGTTTGGAGGCAGAGACCCAGTACTTC CASSLEAETQYF TRBJ2-5 TRBV12-3/TRBV12-4 . few
TGTGCCAGCAGCTTACCCCGACGGGATAACAATGAGCAGTTCTTC CASSLPRRDNNEQFF TRBJ2-1 TRBV7-2 . many
TGTGCCACTCGGCCTGGGACAGGGATAACTTACGAGCAGTACTTC CATRPGTGITYEQYF TRBJ2-7 TRBV10-3 TRBD1 many
TGCGCCAGCATCTTGGAAGGAGATCATCCCCAACATTTT CASILEGDHPQHF TRBJ1-5 TRBV5-1 . .
TGCGCCAGCAGCTCGACGGGAGCGAACACCGGGGAGCTGTTTTTT CASSSTGANTGELFF TRBJ2-2 TRBV5-1 . medium-sized